The 21 T cell receptor beta chains below all came from one sample that was sequenced in a study of CD8+ T cells in alopecia areata. cDNA prepared by RNA extraction and subsequent reverse transcription served as the template for sequencing. TCRdb's copy holds only in-frame clones and misses some; the assay was immunoSEQ multiplex PCR. The repertoire has about 120,000 clones, 53% of them found once; the top ten carry about 0.5%. The treatment is: oral pan-JAK inhibitor, 5-10 mg twice daily. Sample: CD4+ T cells sorted from blood, taken at week 4, from a patient treated with tofacitinib. These TCRs come from a human donor with alopecia areata.

This clone appeared once. This sequence joins TRBV13 and TRBJ2-3; 8 positions match TRBD1. The germline V gene encodes CDR1 PRHDT and CDR2 FYEKMQ (reference sequence). V shed 4 bases and J 4 bases; nucleotides not matched to a gene: 10. This CDR3 has 16 amino acids. CDR3 residues: CASSSSGTGVSDTQYF. In DNA form, the CDR3 reads TGTGCCAGCAGCTCCTCCGGGACAGGAGTTTCAGATACGCAGTATTTT. The whole variable domain, filled in from reference TRBV13 and TRBJ2-3, reads AAGVIQSPRHLIKEKRETATLKCYPIPRHDTVYWYQQGPGQDPQFLISFYEKMQSDKGSIPDRFSAQQFSDYHSELNMSSLELGDSALYFCASSSSGTGVSDTQYFGPGTRLTVL.

The V and J genes are TRBV15 and TRBJ2-7; D is uncertain. V was trimmed by 2 bases and J by 5 bases, leaving 10 bases between them. The V gene's germline CDR1 is LNHNV and CDR2 YYDKDF (reference sequence). The CDR3 sequence is 13 residues long. The chain's CDR3 is CATSRLGPDEQYF. The CDR3 DNA reads as TGTGCCACCAGCAGACTGGGCCCTGACGAGCAGTACTTC.

The sample holds one count of this clone. The chain employs TRBV29-1 and TRBJ1-5; D is possibly TRBD1 (5 bases). The CDR3 is 13 residues long. Germline assignment: CDR1 SQVTM and CDR2 ANQGSEA. V dropped 6 bases and J dropped 2 bases, with 11 bases sitting between them. CDR3 DNA: TGCAGCGTACTGACAGTCGGCAATCAGCCCCAGCATTTT. Encoded protein: CSVLTVGNQPQHF.

The chain has TRBV6-5 and TRBJ1-1; TRBD1 matches at 10 bases. From germline, CDR1 is MNHEY and CDR2 SVGAGI. CDR3 length equals 16 residues. Unmatched junction bases numbered 5, after V lost 1 base and J lost 3 bases. CDR3 bases: TGTGCCAGCAGTTACTACCTCGGGACAGGGGACACTGAAGCTTTCTTT. Translated: CASSYYLGTGDTEAFF.

This clone was seen a handful of times. The V and J genes are TRBV5-1 and TRBJ2-3, with 10 bases identical to TRBD2. Germline V lookup: CDR1 SGHRS, CDR2 YFSETQ. The J segment lost 0 bases and the V segment lost 5 bases, leaving 15 bases of the junction unmatched. This CDR3 is built from 19 residues. For the CDR3, the DNA is TGCGCCAGCAGTGCTAAAATAGCGGGAGGCCCTCCAAGCACAGATACGCAGTATTTT. Protein sequence: CASSAKIAGGPPSTDTQYF.

The V and J genes are TRBV30 and TRBJ2-5; D not resolved. The CDR3 has 13 residues. V lost 0 bases and J lost 4, with 9 bases in between. Germline CDR1 is GTSNPN and CDR2 is SVGIG (reference sequence). This CDR3 reads CAWSVLPGETQYF. The CDR3 DNA follows: TGTGCCTGGAGTGTACTCCCCGGAGAGACCCAGTACTTC.

The chain employs TRBV5-1 and TRBJ2-7; D may be TRBD2 (6 bases). The CDR3 has 15 amino acids. The germline gives CDR1 SGHRS, CDR2 YFSETQ. V lost 3 bases and J 1 base, leaving 14 bases between the germline ends. The CDR3 is CASSSTGTGSYEQYF. The CDR3, as DNA: TGCGCCAGCAGCTCAACCGGGACTGGATCCTACGAGCAGTACTTC.

This rearrangement joins TRBV23-1 to TRBJ1-2; weak D call: TRBD1 (5 bases). TRBV23-1 qualifies as an ORF whose function is uncertain. The V gene lost 0 bases and the J gene lost 4 bases, with 12 bases spanning the gap. The CDR3 consists of 15 residues. The chain's CDR3 is CASSQSSAGRYGYTF. The CDR3, as DNA: TGCGCCAGCAGTCAATCGAGTGCGGGACGCTATGGCTACACCTTC.

With regard to this clone: The sample holds other DNA sequences that translate to the same CDR3. CDR3 bases: TGTGCCTGGAGTTACAGGAACACCGGGGAGCTGTTTTTT. This codes for CAWSYRNTGELFF. The J gene is TRBJ2-2, the V gene TRBV30; D is unresolved. The CDR3 totals 13 residues. Germline V gene sequence: CDR1 GTSNPN, CDR2 SVGIG (reference sequence). V was trimmed by 2 bases and J by 1 base, leaving 5 bases between them.

This clone occurred once. The V call is TRBV7-9, the J call TRBJ2-7; a weak D match, TRBD1 (6 bases). Germline lookup yields CDR1 SEHNR and CDR2 FQNEAQ (reference sequence). CDR3 length equals 16 residues. V lost 5 bases and J lost 1, with 18 bases in between. In DNA form, the CDR3 reads TGTGCCAGCAGCCCAAAAACAGGGATAAGGTCCTACGAGCAGTACTTC. This sequence encodes CASSPKTGIRSYEQYF.

CDR3 loop: CASRISGTGVYEQYF. The CDR3 coding sequence is TGTGCCAGCAGAATCTCCGGGACAGGGGTCTACGAGCAGTACTTC. The chain carries TRBV6-1 and TRBJ2-5, with 10 bases matching TRBD1. The end of the DNA is better explained by TRBJ2-7, so the J call may be wrong. Germline-derived CDR1 and CDR2 are MNHNS and SASEGT. The CDR3 loop spans 15 amino acids.

The chain combines TRBV5-6 with TRBJ2-7; D unresolved. The CDR3 spans 11 residues. V dropped 5 bases and J dropped 7 bases, with 10 bases sitting between them. Germline lookup yields CDR1 SGHDT and CDR2 YYEEEE. The CDR3 is CASSTLGEQYF. The DNA for the CDR3 is TGTGCCAGCAGTACCCTTGGGGAGCAGTACTTC.

This clone was detected only a few times. CDR3 protein: CASSYSKDGSALHF. The CDR3 DNA follows: TGTGCCAGCAGTTACTCGAAGGACGGCAGTGCCCTCCACTTT. This sequence joins TRBV6-6 and TRBJ1-6, with D uncertain. Germline V CDR1 and CDR2: MNHNY, SVGAGI (reference sequence). This CDR3 comprises 14 residues. Trimming pared 0 bases from V and 14 bases from J, leaving 14 bases between.

V is TRBV2 and J is TRBJ1-2; TRBD1 matches 9 bases. Germline V lookup: CDR1 SNHLY, CDR2 FYNNEI. Germline trimming cut 1 base from V and 12 bases from J; bases unmatched to any gene: 12. CDR3 length: 15 residues. The DNA of the CDR3 is TGTGCCAGCAGTGAAGAGGGACAGGGCCCCTGGGTGAACACCTTC. Protein: CASSEEGQGPWVNTF.

The J gene is TRBJ1-1, the V gene TRBV27; D call uncertain. Germline V gene data show CDR1 as MNHEY and CDR2 as SMNVEV (reference sequence). The CDR3 runs to 12 residues. Trimming took off 5 bases at V and 1 base at J, with 5 bases between the two ends. CDR3 loop: CASSTWNTEAFF. CDR3 bases: TGTGCCAGCAGTACGTGGAACACTGAAGCTTTCTTT.

The rearrangement joins TRBV13 to TRBJ2-2, with D perhaps TRBD2 (5 bases). Trimming stripped 5 bases from V and 4 bases from J, with 8 bases between. Germline V CDR1 and CDR2: PRHDT, FYEKMQ (reference sequence). The CDR3 consists of 13 residues. The CDR3 DNA is TGTGCCAGCAGCCCGCGGGCCACCGGGGAGCTGTTTTTT. Amino acids: CASSPRATGELFF.

This chain uses TRBV6-5 with TRBJ1-1; 7 positions match TRBD1. Losses at the gene ends were 6 bases for V and 3 bases for J; bases not matched to a gene: 7. CDR1 and CDR2 from the germline V gene are MNHEY and SVGAGI. The CDR3 has 14 amino acids. In nucleotides, the CDR3 is TGTGCCAGCAGCCGACAGGGAGGGGACACTGAAGCTTTCTTT. It encodes CASSRQGGDTEAFF.

V usage is TRBV4-1 and J usage is TRBJ1-1; D uncertain. The CDR3 loop spans 12 amino acids. Germline V lookup: CDR1 MGHRA, CDR2 YSYEKL. The germline V and J ends were trimmed by 1 base and 7 bases, with 7 bases remaining between them. The CDR3 loop reads CASSQVGSEAFF. CDR3 sequence (DNA): TGCGCCAGCAGCCAAGTCGGCAGTGAAGCTTTCTTT.

The chain employs TRBV7-9 and TRBJ2-1, with D unresolved. The CDR3 totals 13 residues. Germline V gene data show CDR1 as SEHNR and CDR2 as FQNEAQ (reference sequence). V lost 5 bases to trimming and J lost 8 bases, with 13 bases between them. In DNA, the CDR3 is TGTGCCAGCAGCCGCGGACCGGCACATGAGCAGTTCTTC. Its protein product is CASSRGPAHEQFF.

This clone is a singleton in its sample. This rearrangement joins TRBV30 to TRBJ1-5; D is uncertain. Trimming took off 8 bases at V and 2 bases at J, with 19 bases between the two ends. Germline V gene sequence: CDR1 GTSNPN, CDR2 SVGIG (reference sequence). The CDR3 has 15 residues. The CDR3 protein is CALSGAGGGNQPQHF. As DNA, the CDR3 is TGTGCCCTCAGCGGAGCGGGAGGAGGCAATCAGCCCCAGCATTTT.

The chain recombines TRBV6-6 with TRBJ1-2; a weak D match, TRBD1 (6 bases). The CDR3 is made up of 15 amino acids. Trimming took 4 bases from V and 7 from J, leaving 19 bases between them. CDR1 and CDR2 (germline): MNHNY, SVGAGI (reference sequence). CDR3 loop: CASSSGRQAISGYTF. The CDR3, as DNA: TGTGCCAGCAGTTCTGGCCGACAGGCGATTTCTGGCTACACCTTC.